Listed below are T cell receptor beta chains from one sample, sequenced in a study of blood T cells in healthy people across ages. One entry per CDR3 protein, called by TCRdb with MiXCR from the 5' RACE reads. The sample has approximately 780,000 distinct CDR3 sequences, roughly 25% seen once. These data were also reused for a study on T cells of mothers and their children.

Sequenced sample: blood. Source of these receptors: a boy younger than 18 in good health. Both conserved end residues are part of each CDR3. D genes are given only for firm matches. Where a row states a size, it is once, few, many or the class of an expanded clone; other rows omit it.

J,V,size,D,CDR3,DNA
TRBJ2-5,TRBV11-1,once,TRBD2,CASSFDAGGLETQYF,TGTGCCAGCAGTTTCGACGCGGGGGGGCTGGAGACCCAGTACTTC
TRBJ2-1,TRBV20-1,few,NA,CSFSGTEYNEQFF,TGCAGTTTCTCCGGGACGGAGTACAATGAGCAGTTCTTC
TRBJ2-1,TRBV11-3,NA,TRBD1,CASSHGDRGLPYNEQFF,TGTGCCAGCAGCCATGGGGACAGGGGTCTACCCTACAATGAGCAGTTCTTC
TRBJ2-2,TRBV7-3,many,NA,CASSLNSNTGELFF,TGTGCCAGCAGCTTAAACTCGAACACCGGGGAGCTGTTTTTT
TRBJ2-1,TRBV7-3,few,NA,CASSFVGSYNEQFF,TGTGCCAGCAGCTTTGTCGGTTCCTACAATGAGCAGTTCTTC
TRBJ1-5,TRBV6-1,few,NA,CASSETDSNQPQHF,TGTGCCAGCAGTGAAACGGACAGCAATCAGCCCCAGCATTTT
TRBJ1-1,TRBV28,few,NA,CASSLLGREVNTEAFF,TGTGCCAGCAGTTTATTAGGCAGGGAAGTGAACACTGAAGCTTTCTTT
TRBJ2-3,TRBV20-1,NA,NA,CSARDPGVSTDTQYF,TGCAGTGCTAGAGATCCCGGGGTGAGCACAGATACGCAGTATTTT
TRBJ2-1,TRBV20-1,NA,TRBD2,CSASLAGDSYNEQFF,TGCAGTGCTAGTTTAGCGGGGGACTCCTACAATGAGCAGTTCTTC
TRBJ2-7,TRBV2,NA,NA,CASRVEGVLREQYF,TGTGCCAGCAGGGTTGAAGGGGTTTTACGCGAGCAGTACTTC
TRBJ1-1,TRBV12-3/TRBV12-4,NA,NA,CASSLIGPNEAFF,TGTGCCAGCAGTTTAATAGGACCCAACGAAGCTTTCTTT
TRBJ1-5,TRBV5-5,NA,TRBD1,CASARDRATINQPQHF,TGTGCCAGCGCACGGGACAGGGCGACTATCAATCAGCCCCAGCATTTT
TRBJ2-4,TRBV20-1,NA,NA,CSATRGGRNIQYF,TGCAGTGCTACCAGGGGGGGAAGAAACATTCAGTACTTC
TRBJ1-4,TRBV24-1,once,NA,CATSDFNSTNEKLFF,TGTGCCACCAGTGATTTCAACTCAACTAATGAAAAACTGTTTTTT
TRBJ1-2,TRBV12-3/TRBV12-4,NA,NA,CASTTSGSYGYTF,TGTGCCAGCACCACGTCCGGCAGCTATGGCTACACCTTC